A single sample gave rise to the 21 T cell receptor beta chains below, sequenced in a study of blood T cell repertoires in COVID-19. Repertoires were generated with immunoSEQ multiplex PCR, while TCRdb's copy carries only in-frame clones and drops some. The sample carries fewer than 150,000 clones, approximately 80% recorded once. The sample comprised peripheral blood. All receptors derive from a man in his 70s with acute or convalescent COVID-19.

The J gene is TRBJ2-7, the V gene TRBV28; a possible D gene is TRBD2 (6 bases). V lost 8 bases, J lost 0 bases, and 14 bases lay in between. Germline V gene sequence: CDR1 MDHEN, CDR2 SYDVKM. The CDR3 runs to 14 residues. CDR3 coding DNA: TGTGCCAGCTCCTCGAGCGGGCGCTCCTACGAGCAGTACTTC. Its translation: CASSSSGRSYEQYF.

This clone was seen more than once but under ten times. The rearrangement joins TRBV2 to TRBJ2-1; 7 bases fit TRBD2. The V segment lost 1 base and the J segment 7 bases; nucleotides outside the gene matches: 7. Germline CDR1 reads SNHLY; CDR2 reads FYNNEI. This CDR3 spans 15 amino acids. CDR3 in amino acids: CASSEVGGLGNEQFF. The DNA for the CDR3 is TGTGCCAGCAGTGAAGTTGGCGGACTAGGAAATGAGCAGTTCTTC.

The gene calls are TRBV27 and TRBJ1-1, with 9 nucleotides matching TRBD1. Germline V gives CDR1 MNHEY, CDR2 SMNVEV (reference sequence). V lost 7 bases, J lost 3 bases, and 9 bases stayed unmatched. The CDR3 has 15 amino acids. The CDR3 reads CASNPGTGWYTEAFF. CDR3 bases: TGTGCCAGCAATCCCGGGACAGGGTGGTACACTGAAGCTTTCTTT.

CDR3 nucleotides: TGTGCCAGTGCTGCGGGACAGGGGGATTCACCCCTCCACTTT. As protein: CASAAGQGDSPLHF. The chain couples TRBV10-3 to TRBJ1-6, with 11 bases identical to TRBD1. This CDR3 is 14 amino acids long. CDR1 is ENHRY and CDR2 is SYGVKD in the germline V gene. The V gene end was trimmed by 10 bases and the J gene end by 8 bases; junction bases not matched to a gene: 7.

CDR3 amino acids: CASSFSGGSYNEQFF. The DNA for the CDR3 is TGTGCCAGCAGCTTCAGCGGGGGCTCCTACAATGAGCAGTTCTTC. The V and J genes are TRBV7-2 and TRBJ2-1; 8 bases agree with TRBD2. The trim removed 3 bases at V and 0 bases at J, leaving 1 base unmatched. This CDR3 contains 15 residues. Germline V lookup: CDR1 SGHTA, CDR2 FQGNSA. Combining the CDR3 with reference TRBV7-2 and TRBJ2-1 gives the whole variable domain GAGVSQSPSNKVTEKGKDVELRCDPISGHTALYWYRQSLGQGLEFLIYFQGNSAPDKSGLPSDRFSAERTGGSVSTLTIQRTQQEDSAVYLCASSFSGGSYNEQFFGPGTRLTVL.

The V call is TRBV27, the J call TRBJ2-1, with D unclear. The CDR3 is 13 residues long. Trimming pared 4 bases from V and 10 bases from J, leaving 14 bases between. CDR1 and CDR2 (germline): MNHEY, SMNVEV (reference sequence). CDR3 DNA sequence: TGTGCCAGCAGTTCCGGCGCGGAAATCGAGCAGTTCTTC. Residues: CASSSGAEIEQFF.

The CDR3 sequence is CASRTTGDSNQPQHF. The CDR3 DNA reads TGTGCCAGCAGAACGACAGGGGACAGCAATCAGCCCCAGCATTTT. The V call is TRBV6-6, the J call TRBJ1-5, with TRBD1 identical over 8 bases. CDR1 MNHNY and CDR2 SVGAGI come from the germline V gene (reference sequence). Trimming at V came to 6 bases and at J to 1 base, leaving 5 bases not matched to a gene. The CDR3 loop spans 15 amino acids.

This chain connects TRBV7-9 to TRBJ2-5, with D possibly matching TRBD1 (6 bases). V gave up 5 bases and J gave up 0 bases, with 13 bases separating them. The length of the CDR3 is 15 residues. Germline CDR1 and CDR2: SEHNR and FQNEAQ (reference sequence). The CDR3 bases are TGTGCCAGCAGCCTTACGCAGGGGTACCAAGAGACCCAGTACTTC. Amino acids: CASSLTQGYQETQYF. Using reference TRBV7-9 and TRBJ2-5 for the parts outside the CDR3, the full variable domain is DTGVSQNPRHKITKRGQNVTFRCDPISEHNRLYWYRQTLGQGPEFLTYFQNEAQLEKSRLLSDRFSAERPKGSFSTLEIQRTEQGDSAMYLCASSLTQGYQETQYFGPGTRLLVL.

The chain joins TRBV30 to TRBJ1-4, with TRBD1 identical over 7 bases. Germline assignment: CDR1 GTSNPN and CDR2 SVGIG (reference sequence). CDR3 length equals 14 residues. The ends lost 4 bases at V and 4 bases at J; junction bases unmatched: 6. The CDR3 sequence: CAWTQDRRNEKLFF. Here the CDR3 DNA reads TGTGCCTGGACCCAGGACAGGCGTAATGAAAAACTGTTTTTT.

This clone has a handful of counts. The CDR3 loop reads CASSYPTGNINEQFF. Here the CDR3 DNA reads TGTGCCAGCAGTTACCCAACAGGGAACATCAATGAGCAGTTCTTC. This chain connects TRBV6-6 to TRBJ2-1, with D possibly being TRBD1 (6 bases). The length of the CDR3 is 15 residues. Germline V gene sequence: CDR1 MNHNY, CDR2 SVGAGI (reference sequence). V was pared by 2 bases and J by 6 bases, with 14 bases between.

V and J are TRBV27 and TRBJ1-1; tentative D call: TRBD1 (5 bases). Germline assignment: CDR1 MNHEY and CDR2 SMNVEV (reference sequence). The ends were cut back, 5 bases at V and 0 bases at J, with 13 bases in the middle. The CDR3 extends over 15 amino acids. The CDR3 nucleotides are TGTGCCAGCAGTCACACGCCGGGGGTGAACACTGAAGCTTTCTTT. Translating gives CASSHTPGVNTEAFF.

This chain uses TRBV5-1 with TRBJ2-3; weak D call: TRBD2 (5 bases). Trimming shortened V by 4 bases and J by 1 base, and 7 bases separated the two germline ends. Germline V gives CDR1 SGHRS, CDR2 YFSETQ. The CDR3 has 13 residues. This chain's CDR3 is CASSAGGTDTQYF. The CDR3 DNA reads as TGCGCCAGCAGCGCCGGGGGCACAGATACGCAGTATTTT.

This chain connects TRBV5-4 to TRBJ2-2; tentative D call: TRBD2 (7 bases). The V and J ends lost 1 base and 5 bases respectively, with 15 bases between them. Looked up from germline, CDR1 is SGHNT and CDR2 is YYREEE (reference sequence). This CDR3 region has 16 residues. The CDR3 coding sequence is TGTGCCAGCAGCTTGAGGGGGGGAATTTCAACCGGGGAGCTGTTTTTT. It yields the protein CASSLRGGISTGELFF.

The chain employs TRBV21-1 and TRBJ2-6; the table's D call, TRBD1, has no DNA check behind it. TRBV21-1 corresponds to a pseudogene. The CDR3 contains 17 residues. CDR3 region: CASSKGRGRSGANVLTF. DNA for the CDR3: TGTGCCAGCAGCAAGGGCAGGGGCAGGTCTGGGGCCAACGTCCTGACTTTC.

V and J are TRBV5-1 and TRBJ2-5; 10 bases agree with TRBD1. The V and J ends lost 4 bases and 5 bases, in that order; junction bases with no gene match: 17. The CDR3 spans 18 residues. Germline V CDR1 and CDR2: SGHRS, YFSETQ. This CDR3 is CASSVGRGDRGRGETQYF. The CDR3 DNA follows: TGCGCCAGCAGCGTGGGCAGGGGCGACAGGGGGCGCGGGGAGACCCAGTACTTC. Together with reference TRBV5-1 and TRBJ2-5, the CDR3 gives the full variable domain: KAGVTQTPRYLIKTRGQQVTLSCSPISGHRSVSWYQQTPGQGLQFLFEYFSETQRNKGNFPGRFSGRQFSNSRSEMNVSTLELGDSALYLCASSVGRGDRGRGETQYFGPGTRLLVL.

CDR3 coding DNA: TGTGCCAGCAGTTTGTCGTTAGCGGGAGCCCGTTACAATGAGCAGTTCTTC. It encodes CASSLSLAGARYNEQFF. This chain uses TRBV28 with TRBJ2-1, with TRBD2 matching 9 bases. This CDR3 spans 17 amino acids. Germline V CDR1 and CDR2: MDHEN, SYDVKM. The ends lost 3 bases at V and 4 bases at J; junction bases unmatched: 10.

The V call is TRBV7-9, the J call TRBJ2-7; 7 positions match TRBD2. V shed 5 bases, J shed 5 bases, and the junction held 12 bases outside the gene matches. The CDR3 has 15 amino acids. Germline CDR1 reads SEHNR; CDR2 reads FQNEAQ (reference sequence). As DNA, the CDR3 is TGTGCCAGCAGCCCAAGAGGGACTACCCCGAACGAGCAGTACTTC. It codes for CASSPRGTTPNEQYF. Using reference TRBV7-9 and TRBJ2-7 for the parts outside the CDR3, the full variable domain is DTGVSQNPRHKITKRGQNVTFRCDPISEHNRLYWYRQTLGQGPEFLTYFQNEAQLEKSRLLSDRFSAERPKGSFSTLEIQRTEQGDSAMYLCASSPRGTTPNEQYFGPGTRLTVT.

The genes are TRBV29-1 and TRBJ1-1, with D unclear. CDR3 size: 12 residues. Germline V gene data show CDR1 as SQVTM and CDR2 as ANQGSEA. Trimming took off 7 bases at V and 1 base at J, with 10 bases between the two ends. Written as DNA, the CDR3 is TGCAGCGGGCGAGGCGGGAACACTGAAGCTTTCTTT. Encoded protein: CSGRGGNTEAFF.

This CDR3 is CASSQDPGTYNEQFF. The CDR3 bases are TGCGCCAGCAGCCAAGACCCGGGAACCTACAATGAGCAGTTCTTC. V and J are TRBV4-1 and TRBJ2-1; D is perhaps TRBD2 (5 bases). The CDR3 is 15 amino acids. Germline CDR1 is MGHRA and CDR2 is YSYEKL. V was pared by 0 bases and J by 2 bases, with 8 bases between.

This rearrangement joins TRBV5-1 to TRBJ2-1; TRBD2 might be the D (6 bases). With 3 bases removed from V and 8 bases from J, the gap between germline ends came to 21 bases. The CDR3 runs to 16 residues. Germline CDR1 and CDR2: SGHRS and YFSETQ. The CDR3: CASSSTPGLGRDEQFF. The DNA of the CDR3 is TGCGCCAGCAGCTCGACCCCGGGACTGGGTAGGGATGAGCAGTTCTTC.

The chain carries TRBV2 and TRBJ1-1; no firm D call. Deletions cut 5 bases from V and 1 base from J, with 8 bases between. Germline V gene lookup returns CDR1 SNHLY and CDR2 FYNNEI. This CDR3 comprises 13 residues. The CDR3 here is CASSSERNTEAFF. In nucleotides, the CDR3 is TGTGCCAGCAGTTCCGAGAGGAACACTGAAGCTTTCTTT.